The clone carrying this T cell receptor beta chain was observed a few times. Its target is unknown. Germline CDR1 is MDHEN and CDR2 is SYDVKM. The CDR3 totals 17 residues. Germline trimming cut 3 bases from V and 4 bases from J; bases unmatched to any gene: 14. This sample is part of a study of response to subunit inactivated influenza vaccine. Notes on the study in general: Every seasonal influenza vaccination brings in few new T cells, the authors suggested.

MiXCR, applied by TCRdb to the RT-PCR reads, yields one record per CDR3 protein. The repertoire includes 550,000 to 800,000 distinct CDR3 sequences, about a sixth of them detected once, and roughly 12% sits in the top ten. The chain carries TRBV28 and TRBJ1-1; 7 nucleotides line up with TRBD1. The sequence was collected from a man in his fifties or sixties who received an inactivated influenza vaccine. The sequences come from PBMCs from blood, collected approximately 13 days after vaccination. For the CDR3, the DNA is TGTGCCAGCAGTTTTTTGAGCCGAGGGGGCGCCGGCACTGAAGCTTTCTTT. Amino acids: CASSFLSRGGAGTEAFF.